This TCR beta chain appears in the sequencing data of a study of T cells in Graves' hyperthyroidism and ophthalmopathy. Findings and caveats of the study: Most expanded thyroid clonotypes above 0.001 also appeared in blood.

Deletions cut 0 bases from V and 3 bases from J, with 2 bases between. The germline CDR1 and CDR2 sequences are LNHNV and YYDKDF (reference sequence). The CDR3 sequence is 13 residues long. Each diagnosis was grounded in clinical symptoms, serum thyroxine and TRAb, thyroid ultrasound, and orbital computed tomography. This clonotype was picked up many times. The antigen is undetermined. The investigators amplified TCR beta CDR3 regions from RNA transcripts. An initial round of RT-PCR targeting the TCR CDR3 relied on the HTBI primer set. TCRdb independently ran MiXCR on the multiplex PCR reads; one entry per CDR3 protein. The sample lists more than 500,000 distinct CDR3 sequences, approximately 48% occurring once.

Input material: peripheral blood or thyroid tissue (not recorded which). The TCR originated in an adult woman with Graves' disease, either hyperthyroidism or ophthalmopathy (not recorded which). J is TRBJ2-2 and V is TRBV15, with unresolved D. The CDR3 loop reads CATSRDHTGELFF. The CDR3 nucleotides read TGTGCCACCAGCAGAGATCACACCGGGGAGCTGTTTTTT.